Listed below are T cell receptor beta chains from one sample, sequenced in a study of identical twins. TCRdb re-analysed the 5' RACE reads in MiXCR, keeping a single row per CDR3 protein. The sample lists 510,000 or so distinct CDR3 sequences, approximately 14% seen once, with about 0.47% in the top ten. A further study also used this sample, focusing on yellow fever vaccine responses in identical twins.

Material for sequencing was CD4+ T cells sorted from blood. These TCRs come from a woman younger than 30 in good health. CDR3s include the opening cysteine and the closing phenylalanine or tryptophan. The D gene is left open where the match is weak. Clone size, where shown, is once, few, many, or a class for clones that have expanded.

D gene | clone size | J gene | CDR3 length | V gene | CDR3 protein | CDR3 DNA
. | few | TRBJ2-7 | 13 | TRBV24-1 | CATSDLRGYEQYF | TGTGCCACCAGTGATTTAAGGGGGTACGAGCAGTACTTC
. | . | TRBJ1-2 | 13 | TRBV6-1 | CASSRKGDYGYTF | TGTGCCAGCAGCCGTAAAGGGGACTATGGCTACACCTTC
TRBD2 | . | TRBJ2-2 | 15 | TRBV2 | CASSVAGVNTGELFF | TGTGCCAGCAGTGTGGCGGGGGTAAACACCGGGGAGCTGTTTTTT
TRBD1 | few | TRBJ1-2 | 15 | TRBV12-3/TRBV12-4 | CASSFTTGGELGYTF | TGTGCCAGCAGTTTTACGACAGGGGGCGAGCTTGGCTACACCTTC
. | few | TRBJ1-4 | 15 | TRBV20-1 | CSARDLRDGNEKLFF | TGCAGTGCTAGAGATTTACGGGACGGGAATGAAAAACTGTTTTTT
. | . | TRBJ2-7 | 16 | TRBV20-1 | CSARSPGASGTYEQYF | TGCAGTGCTAGATCACCAGGGGCTAGCGGAACCTACGAGCAGTACTTC
. | few | TRBJ1-3 | 14 | TRBV10-2 | CASSENLGGNTIYF | TGCGCCAGCAGTGAAAACCTGGGAGGAAACACCATATATTTT
TRBD2 | . | TRBJ2-2 | 16 | TRBV27 | CASSPRLAAGTGELFF | TGTGCCAGCAGTCCCCGACTAGCAGCGGGGACCGGGGAGCTGTTTTTT
. | few | TRBJ2-3 | 14 | TRBV10-3 | CAISDRDPGHTQYF | TGTGCCATCAGTGACCGGGACCCCGGACATACGCAGTATTTT
. | many | TRBJ1-2 | 15 | TRBV5-1 | CASSWGDGRSHGYTF | TGCGCCAGCAGCTGGGGGGACGGAAGAAGTCATGGCTACACCTTC
TRBD1 | few | TRBJ2-1 | 14 | TRBV7-9 | CASSRGTGADEQFF | TGTGCCAGCAGCCGCGGGACAGGGGCCGATGAGCAGTTCTTC
TRBD2 | few | TRBJ2-1 | 16 | TRBV20-1 | CSARAPLAAPYNEQFF | TGCAGTGCTAGAGCCCCACTAGCGGCGCCCTACAATGAGCAGTTCTTC
TRBD1 | few | TRBJ1-5 | 15 | TRBV6-1 | CASTHTGDSNQPQHF | TGTGCCAGCACCCACACAGGGGATAGCAATCAGCCCCAGCATTTT
. | many | TRBJ1-1 | 14 | TRBV9 | CASSVGTANTEAFF | TGTGCCAGCAGCGTAGGGACCGCGAACACTGAAGCTTTCTTT
. | . | TRBJ2-4 | 16 | TRBV5-1 | CASSLEGGIAKNIQYF | TGCGCCAGCAGCTTAGAGGGAGGTATAGCCAAAAACATTCAGTACTTC
. | . | TRBJ1-2 | 11 | TRBV20-1 | CSAIGPYGYTF | TGCAGTGCTATAGGACCCTATGGCTACACCTTC
TRBD2 | few | TRBJ2-1 | 14 | TRBV20-1 | CSATEGTSGKEQFF | TGCAGTGCAACCGAGGGGACTAGCGGGAAGGAGCAGTTCTTC
. | few | TRBJ2-5 | 13 | TRBV5-6 | CASSGGERETQYF | TGTGCCAGCAGCGGAGGGGAGCGAGAGACCCAGTACTTC
TRBD1 | few | TRBJ2-2 | 16 | TRBV24-1 | CATSDRGQGRSGELFF | TGTGCCACCAGTGACCGGGGACAGGGGCGGTCCGGGGAGCTGTTTTTT
. | few | TRBJ2-3 | 15 | TRBV12-3/TRBV12-4 | CASSFSRGHTDTQYF | TGTGCCAGCAGTTTTTCACGGGGGCACACAGATACGCAGTATTTT
. | . | TRBJ2-2 | 13 | TRBV2 | CASTEREGRELFF | TGTGCCAGCACCGAGAGGGAAGGCCGGGAGCTGTTTTTT
TRBD1 | . | TRBJ2-5 | 16 | TRBV27 | CASSSLRDRVRETQYF | TGTGCCAGCAGTTCCCTCCGGGACAGGGTACGAGAGACCCAGTACTTC
. | . | TRBJ2-7 | 15 | TRBV12-3/TRBV12-4 | CASSLKTDAIGEQYF | TGTGCCAGCAGTTTAAAGACCGACGCTATTGGCGAGCAGTACTTC
. | . | TRBJ2-1 | 16 | TRBV11-2 | CASSYGLWGGPNEQFF | TGTGCCAGCAGCTACGGGTTATGGGGGGGCCCCAATGAGCAGTTCTTC
TRBD2 | . | TRBJ2-1 | 17 | TRBV29-1 | CSVEEFGLARGDNEQFF | TGCAGCGTTGAAGAATTTGGACTAGCTCGGGGCGACAATGAGCAGTTCTTC
. | . | TRBJ1-1 | 14 | TRBV3-1 | CASSRRPGDTEAFF | TGTGCCAGCAGCCGGAGACCAGGGGACACTGAAGCTTTCTTT
. | . | TRBJ2-3 | 17 | TRBV18 | CASSPLSPGTSTDTQYF | TGTGCCAGCTCACCACTAAGCCCCGGAACTAGCACAGATACGCAGTATTTT
TRBD1 | many | TRBJ2-7 | 15 | TRBV5-1 | CASSLVGQGSYEQYF | TGCGCCAGCAGCTTGGTGGGACAGGGCTCCTACGAGCAGTACTTC
. | . | TRBJ2-5 | 15 | TRBV3-1 | CASSQFTTAQETQYF | TGTGCCAGCAGCCAATTTACGACAGCCCAAGAGACCCAGTACTTC
TRBD1 | few | TRBJ2-7 | 12 | TRBV28 | CATVDRGYEQYF | TGTGCCACCGTGGACAGGGGGTACGAGCAGTACTTC
TRBD2 | few | TRBJ2-5 | 15 | TRBV27 | CASMLTAGGPETQYF | TGTGCCAGCATGCTAACAGCGGGGGGGCCGGAGACCCAGTACTTC
TRBD1 | . | TRBJ2-6 | 19 | TRBV5-1 | CASSHRGTGDLSGANVLTF | TGCGCCAGCAGTCACCGGGGGACAGGGGATCTCTCTGGGGCCAACGTCCTGACTTTC
. | . | TRBJ2-1 | 13 | TRBV10-3 | CAISEGGLGEQFF | TGTGCCATCAGCGAAGGGGGGTTGGGAGAGCAGTTCTTC
TRBD2 | . | TRBJ2-1 | 16 | TRBV6-1 | CASREGLAGGDNEQFF | TGTGCCAGCAGGGAGGGTCTAGCGGGGGGCGACAATGAGCAGTTCTTC
. | few | TRBJ1-5 | 18 | TRBV12-3/TRBV12-4 | CASSFRVRGTIGNQPQHF | TGTGCCAGCAGTTTTAGGGTTCGCGGGACAATCGGCAATCAGCCCCAGCATTTT
. | few | TRBJ1-2 | 14 | TRBV7-9 | CASSLGGTVDGYTF | TGTGCCAGCAGCTTAGGGGGGACTGTTGATGGCTACACCTTC
. | few | TRBJ2-1 | 15 | TRBV5-5 | CASSLGGLFYNEQFF | TGTGCCAGCAGCTTGGGGGGTTTATTCTACAATGAGCAGTTCTTC
. | . | TRBJ2-1 | 12 | TRBV5-1 | CASSWVDNEQFF | TGCGCCAGCAGTTGGGTCGACAATGAGCAGTTCTTC
. | many | TRBJ2-7 | 12 | TRBV14 | CASSHRGYEQYF | TGTGCCAGCAGCCACCGAGGTTACGAGCAGTACTTC
TRBD1 | few | TRBJ1-5 | 15 | TRBV27 | CASSFRTGVGQPQHF | TGTGCCAGCAGTTTTCGGACAGGGGTTGGTCAGCCCCAGCATTTT
. | . | TRBJ2-3 | 15 | TRBV10-3 | CAISEKAVSTDTQYF | TGTGCCATCAGTGAGAAGGCAGTGAGCACAGATACGCAGTATTTT
TRBD2 | few | TRBJ2-7 | 14 | TRBV7-8 | CASSPLADAYEQYF | TGTGCCAGCAGCCCACTAGCGGATGCCTACGAGCAGTACTTC
. | . | TRBJ1-2 | 14 | TRBV20-1 | CSARPRTANYGYTF | TGCAGTGCTAGACCCCGGACGGCCAACTATGGCTACACCTTC
. | . | TRBJ2-3 | 18 | TRBV2 | CASRPMGPADLGGGTQYF | TGTGCCAGCCGCCCTATGGGGCCCGCAGACTTGGGCGGAGGTACGCAGTATTTT
. | few | TRBJ1-3 | 16 | TRBV28 | CASSFANIVRGNTIYF | TGTGCCAGCAGTTTTGCCAACATAGTGCGGGGAAACACCATATATTTT
. | . | TRBJ2-1 | 15 | TRBV6-5 | CASSYSISQTPGQFF | TGTGCCAGCAGTTACTCGATTAGCCAGACCCCGGGGCAGTTCTTC
TRBD1 | few | TRBJ2-1 | 20 | TRBV5-1 | CASSLKGGQGAMGLYNEQFF | TGCGCCAGCAGCTTGAAGGGGGGACAGGGAGCCATGGGGCTCTACAATGAGCAGTTCTTC
TRBD1 | few | TRBJ1-1 | 14 | TRBV20-1 | CSARPGQGITEAFF | TGCAGTGCTAGACCGGGACAGGGGATCACTGAAGCTTTCTTT